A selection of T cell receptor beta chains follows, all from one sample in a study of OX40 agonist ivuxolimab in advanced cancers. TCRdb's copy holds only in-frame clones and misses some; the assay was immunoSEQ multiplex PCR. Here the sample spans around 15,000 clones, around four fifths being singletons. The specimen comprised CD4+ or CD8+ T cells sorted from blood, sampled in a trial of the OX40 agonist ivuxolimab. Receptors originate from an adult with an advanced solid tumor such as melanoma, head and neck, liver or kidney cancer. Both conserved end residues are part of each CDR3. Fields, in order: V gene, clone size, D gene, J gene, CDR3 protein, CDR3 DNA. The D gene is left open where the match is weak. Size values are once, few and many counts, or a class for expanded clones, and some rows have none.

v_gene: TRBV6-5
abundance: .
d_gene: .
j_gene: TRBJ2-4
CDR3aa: CASSYSIERNIQYF
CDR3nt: TGTGCCAGCAGTTACTCGATAGAGAGGAACATTCAGTACTTC

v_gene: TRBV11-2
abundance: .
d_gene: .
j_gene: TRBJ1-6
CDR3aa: CASSLGAINNSPLHF
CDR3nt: TGTGCCAGCAGCTTAGGGGCCATTAATAATTCACCCCTCCACTTT

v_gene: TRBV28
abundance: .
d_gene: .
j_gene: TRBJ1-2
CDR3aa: CASSSPDNYGYTF
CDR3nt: TGTGCCAGCAGTTCACCCGACAACTATGGCTACACCTTC

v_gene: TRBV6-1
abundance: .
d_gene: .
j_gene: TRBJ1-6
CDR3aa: CASSEEVPFPLHF
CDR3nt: TGTGCCAGCAGTGAAGAGGTCCCTTTCCCCCTCCACTTT

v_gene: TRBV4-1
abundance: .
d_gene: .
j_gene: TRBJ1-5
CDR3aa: CASSQARGQPQHF
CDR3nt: TGCGCCAGCAGCCAAGCGAGGGGTCAGCCCCAGCATTTT

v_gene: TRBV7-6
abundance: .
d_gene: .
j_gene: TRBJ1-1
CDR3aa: CASSLLRGGLNTEAFF
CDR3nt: TGTGCCAGCAGCCTACTCCGAGGGGGGTTGAACACTGAAGCTTTCTTT

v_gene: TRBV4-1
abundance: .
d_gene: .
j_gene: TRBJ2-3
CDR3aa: CASSHGESTDTQYF
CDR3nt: TGCGCCAGCAGCCATGGGGAGAGCACAGATACGCAGTATTTT

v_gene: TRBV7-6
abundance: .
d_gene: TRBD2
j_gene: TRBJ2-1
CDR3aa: CASSSASGGGYNEQFF
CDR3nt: TGTGCCAGCAGCTCGGCTAGCGGTGGGGGCTACAATGAGCAGTTCTTC

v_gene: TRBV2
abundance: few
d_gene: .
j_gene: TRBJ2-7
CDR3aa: CASSGGYEQYF
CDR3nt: TGTGCCAGCAGTGGAGGGTACGAGCAGTACTTC

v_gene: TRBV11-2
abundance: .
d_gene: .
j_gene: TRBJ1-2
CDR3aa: CASSLGGSSRGYTF
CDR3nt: TGTGCCAGCAGCTTAGGTGGGAGCTCGAGGGGCTACACCTTC

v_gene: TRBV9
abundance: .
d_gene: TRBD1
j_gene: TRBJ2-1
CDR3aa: CASSVEGQGDEQFF
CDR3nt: TGTGCCAGCAGCGTAGAGGGACAGGGGGATGAGCAGTTCTTC

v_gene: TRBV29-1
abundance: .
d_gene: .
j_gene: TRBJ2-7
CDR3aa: CSVPVRGSYEQYF
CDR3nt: TGCAGCGTCCCTGTAAGGGGGTCCTACGAGCAGTACTTC

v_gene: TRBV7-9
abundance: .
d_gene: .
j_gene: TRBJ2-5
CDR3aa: CASSSTERGIETQYF
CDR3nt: TGTGCCAGCAGCTCCACGGAGAGGGGGATTGAGACCCAGTACTTC

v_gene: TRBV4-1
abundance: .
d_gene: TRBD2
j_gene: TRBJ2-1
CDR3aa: CASSLTGTSGYNEQFF
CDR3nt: TGCGCCAGCAGCCTTACCGGGACTAGCGGATACAATGAGCAGTTCTTC

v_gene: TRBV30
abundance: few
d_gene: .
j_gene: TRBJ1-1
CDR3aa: CAWSGGPVAFF
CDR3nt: TGTGCCTGGAGTGGTGGACCAGTAGCTTTCTTT

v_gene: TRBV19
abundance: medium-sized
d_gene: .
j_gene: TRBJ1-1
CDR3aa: CASHWNTEAFF
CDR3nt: TGTGCCAGCCACTGGAACACTGAAGCTTTCTTT

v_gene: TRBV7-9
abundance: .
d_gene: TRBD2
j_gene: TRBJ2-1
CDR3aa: CASSTSAGDYNEQFF
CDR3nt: TGTGCCAGCAGCACCTCAGCGGGAGACTACAATGAGCAGTTCTTC

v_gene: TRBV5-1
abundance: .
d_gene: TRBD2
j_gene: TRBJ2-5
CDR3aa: CASSPDAGGKETQYF
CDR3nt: TGCGCCAGCAGCCCGGATGCGGGAGGGAAAGAGACCCAGTACTTC

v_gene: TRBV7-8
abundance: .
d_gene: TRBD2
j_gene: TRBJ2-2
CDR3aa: CASELRFSLSASGRVGELFF
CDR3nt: TGTGCCAGCGAGCTTAGATTTAGTCTTTCGGCTAGCGGGAGGGTCGGGGAGCTGTTTTTT

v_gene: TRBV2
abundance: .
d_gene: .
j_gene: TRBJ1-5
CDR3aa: CASSITGLGNQPQHF
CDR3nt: TGTGCCAGCAGCATAACAGGGTTGGGCAATCAGCCCCAGCATTTT

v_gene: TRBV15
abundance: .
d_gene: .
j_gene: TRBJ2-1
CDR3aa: CATSTPGILGQFF
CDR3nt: TGTGCCACCAGCACCCCCGGGATTTTGGGGCAGTTCTTC

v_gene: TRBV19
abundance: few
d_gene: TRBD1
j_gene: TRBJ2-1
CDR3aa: CASSLRGTGINEQFF
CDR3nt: TGTGCCAGTAGTCTAAGGGGGACAGGGATTAATGAGCAGTTCTTC

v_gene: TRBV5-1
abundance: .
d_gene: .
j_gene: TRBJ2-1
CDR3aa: CASSGYNYNEQFF
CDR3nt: TGCGCCAGCTCGGGCTACAACTACAATGAGCAGTTCTTC

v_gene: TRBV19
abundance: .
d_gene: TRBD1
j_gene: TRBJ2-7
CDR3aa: CASSLTGSSYEQYF
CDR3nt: TGTGCCAGTAGTTTGACAGGGAGCTCCTACGAGCAGTACTTC

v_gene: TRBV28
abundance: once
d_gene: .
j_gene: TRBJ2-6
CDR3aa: CASTLGGANVLTF
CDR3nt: TGTGCCAGCACCTTAGGTGGGGCCAACGTCCTGACTTTC

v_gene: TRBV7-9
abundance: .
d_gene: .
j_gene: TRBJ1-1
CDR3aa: CASRPLGSFGPNTEAFF
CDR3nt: TGTGCCAGCAGACCTTTGGGGAGCTTTGGGCCGAACACTGAAGCTTTCTTT

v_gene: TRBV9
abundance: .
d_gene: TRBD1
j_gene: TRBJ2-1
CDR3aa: CASSVGGQEWNEQFF
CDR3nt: TGTGCCAGCAGCGTAGGAGGACAGGAATGGAATGAGCAGTTCTTC

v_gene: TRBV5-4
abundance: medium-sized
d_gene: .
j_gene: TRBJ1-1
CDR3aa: CASSLDHTEAFF
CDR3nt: TGTGCCAGCAGCTTGGACCACACTGAAGCTTTCTTT

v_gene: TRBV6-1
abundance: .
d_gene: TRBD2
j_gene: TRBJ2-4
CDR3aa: CASSEGLAEDIQYF
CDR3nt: TGTGCCAGCAGTGAAGGACTAGCGGAGGACATTCAGTACTTC

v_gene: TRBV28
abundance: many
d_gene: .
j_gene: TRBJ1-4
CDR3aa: CASMGHLNEKLFF
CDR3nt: TGTGCCAGCATGGGACACCTGAATGAAAAACTGTTTTTT

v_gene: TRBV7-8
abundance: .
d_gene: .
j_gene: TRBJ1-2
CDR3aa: CASSLDGAYGYTF
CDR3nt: TGTGCCAGCAGCTTAGACGGAGCCTATGGCTACACCTTC

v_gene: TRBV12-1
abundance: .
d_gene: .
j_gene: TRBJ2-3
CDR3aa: CASSFGAESADTQYF
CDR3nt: TGTGCCAGCAGCTTTGGGGCAGAGAGTGCAGATACGCAGTATTTT

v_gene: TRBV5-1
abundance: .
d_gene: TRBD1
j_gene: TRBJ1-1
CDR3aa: CASSGTGLTEAFF
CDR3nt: TGCGCCAGCAGCGGGACAGGGCTTACTGAAGCTTTCTTT

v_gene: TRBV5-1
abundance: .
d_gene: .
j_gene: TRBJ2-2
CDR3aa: CASSSGAGELFF
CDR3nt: TGCGCCAGCAGCTCTGGGGCGGGGGAGCTGTTTTTT

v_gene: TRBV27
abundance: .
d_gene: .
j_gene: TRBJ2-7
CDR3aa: CASSPGGHYEQYF
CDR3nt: TGTGCCAGCAGTCCGGGTGGGCACTACGAGCAGTACTTC

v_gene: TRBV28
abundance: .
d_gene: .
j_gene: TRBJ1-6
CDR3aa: CASLAETLSNSPLHF
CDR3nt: TGTGCCAGTCTGGCGGAAACCCTCAGTAATTCACCCCTCCACTTT

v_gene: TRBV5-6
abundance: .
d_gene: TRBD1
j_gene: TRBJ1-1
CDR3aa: CASSLGTGNTEAFF
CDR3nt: TGTGCCAGCAGCTTGGGGACAGGGAACACTGAAGCTTTCTTT

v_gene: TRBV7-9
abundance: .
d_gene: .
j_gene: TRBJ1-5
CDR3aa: CASSLVVVGHNQPQHF
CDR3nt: TGTGCCAGCAGCTTAGTAGTAGTGGGCCACAATCAGCCCCAGCATTTT

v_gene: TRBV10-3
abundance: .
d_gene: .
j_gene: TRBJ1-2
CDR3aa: CAISEDPALDYGYTF
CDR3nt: TGTGCCATCAGTGAGGACCCAGCCTTGGACTATGGCTACACCTTC

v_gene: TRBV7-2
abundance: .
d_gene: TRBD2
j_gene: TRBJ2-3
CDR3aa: CASSSLAGAPDTQYF
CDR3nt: TGTGCCAGCAGCAGCCTAGCGGGAGCCCCAGATACGCAGTATTTT

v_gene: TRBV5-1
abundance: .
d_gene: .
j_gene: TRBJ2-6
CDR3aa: CARKDYSGANVLTF
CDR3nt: TGCGCCAGAAAAGACTACTCTGGGGCCAACGTCCTGACTTTC

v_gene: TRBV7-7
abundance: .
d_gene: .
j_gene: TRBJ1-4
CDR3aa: CASSRDQGKLFF
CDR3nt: TGTGCCAGCAGCAGGGACCAAGGAAAACTGTTTTTT

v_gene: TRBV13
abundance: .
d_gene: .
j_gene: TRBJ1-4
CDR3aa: CASSLGMATNEKLFF
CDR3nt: TGTGCCAGCAGCTTGGGGATGGCAACTAATGAAAAACTGTTTTTT

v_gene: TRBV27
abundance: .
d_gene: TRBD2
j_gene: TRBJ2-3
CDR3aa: CASSSPGLAGWDTQYF
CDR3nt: TGTGCCAGCAGTTCACCGGGACTAGCGGGGTGGGATACGCAGTATTTT

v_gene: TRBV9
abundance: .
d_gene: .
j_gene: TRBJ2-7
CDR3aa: CASSAGPDPYEQYF
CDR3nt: TGTGCCAGCAGCGCGGGGCCGGATCCGTACGAGCAGTACTTC

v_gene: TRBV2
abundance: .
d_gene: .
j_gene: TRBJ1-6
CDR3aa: CASRKPATYNSPLHF
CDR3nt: TGTGCCAGCAGGAAACCGGCGACTTATAATTCACCCCTCCACTTT

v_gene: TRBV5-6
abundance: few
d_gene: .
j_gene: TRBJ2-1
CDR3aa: CASSWMGRQFF
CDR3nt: TGTGCCAGCAGCTGGATGGGTAGGCAGTTCTTC

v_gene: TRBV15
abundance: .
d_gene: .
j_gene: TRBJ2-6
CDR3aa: CATSTRQSSGANVLTF
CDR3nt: TGTGCCACCAGCACCAGACAGAGCTCTGGGGCCAACGTCCTGACTTTC

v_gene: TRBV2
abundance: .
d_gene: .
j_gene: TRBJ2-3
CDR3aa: CASHPRVGGTDTQYF
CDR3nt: TGTGCCAGCCACCCCCGAGTCGGCGGCACAGATACGCAGTATTTT

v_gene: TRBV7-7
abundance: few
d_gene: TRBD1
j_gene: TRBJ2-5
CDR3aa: CASSLGTGEETQYF
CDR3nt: TGTGCTAGCAGCTTGGGGACAGGGGAGGAGACCCAGTACTTC

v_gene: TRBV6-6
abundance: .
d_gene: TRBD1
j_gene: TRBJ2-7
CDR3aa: CASSYTGQAYEQYF
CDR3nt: TGTGCCAGCAGTTACACGGGACAGGCCTACGAGCAGTACTTC

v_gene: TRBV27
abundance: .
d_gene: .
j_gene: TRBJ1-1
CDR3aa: CASSSPGSTGRTEAFF
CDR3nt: TGTGCCAGCAGTTCACCGGGCTCCACAGGGCGGACTGAAGCTTTCTTT

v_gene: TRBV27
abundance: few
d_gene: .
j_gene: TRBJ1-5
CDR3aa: CASRARVGAQPQHF
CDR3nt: TGTGCCAGCAGGGCCAGAGTGGGGGCCCAGCCCCAGCATTTT

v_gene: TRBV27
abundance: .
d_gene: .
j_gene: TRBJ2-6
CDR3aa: CASSSGANVLTF
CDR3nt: TGTGCCAGCAGCTCGGGAGCCAACGTCCTGACTTTC